Shown below are 12 T cell receptor beta chains from a single sample sequenced in a study of T cell responses to AZD1222 COVID-19 vaccine. Libraries were prepared by immunoSEQ multiplex PCR; TCRdb keeps only in-frame clonotypes and omits some of them. Of tens of thousands of clones listed, roughly 91% were seen once; the top ten hold about 2.7%. The source was peripheral blood, collected on day 0 of MenACWY control vaccination. These receptors were obtained from an adult in good health.

This clone has just a few counts. Compared with germline, one end of the junction differs, possibly owing to a read error. The V and J genes are TRBV7-9 and TRBJ1-4, with D maybe TRBD1 (5 bases). The V gene's germline CDR1 is SEHNR and CDR2 FQNEAQ (reference sequence). CDR3 length: 11 residues. The CDR3 nucleotides read TGTGCCAGCAGCTTCGCCGGGACGGCCTCATTT. It encodes CASSFAGTASF.

This clone was found a few times. This chain connects TRBV28 to TRBJ2-7; D ambiguous. Trimming left V 6 bases short and J 3 bases short, with 6 bases between. This CDR3 is built from 11 residues. Per germline, CDR1 MDHEN and CDR2 SYDVKM. CDR3: CASSDNYEQYF. CDR3 coding DNA: TGTGCCAGCAGCGACAACTACGAGCAGTACTTC.

This clone was seen only once. J is TRBJ1-1 and V is TRBV19; D remains ambiguous. The germline V gene has CDR1 LNHDA and CDR2 SQIVND (reference sequence). The CDR3 loop spans 15 amino acids. V was shortened by 3 bases and J by 1 base, with 12 bases between the two germline ends. The CDR3 loop reads CASSIGYSRNTEAFF. The CDR3 nucleotides are TGTGCCAGTAGTATCGGTTACAGCCGGAACACTGAAGCTTTCTTT.

V is TRBV21-1 and J is TRBJ2-3; the table's D call of TRBD1 was not tested on the DNA. TRBV21-1 is a known pseudogene. The CDR3 length is 15 residues. CDR3 nucleotide sequence: TGTGCCAGCAGCAAGCAGGGGCGCCGCACAGATACGCAGTATTTT. This sequence encodes CASSKQGRRTDTQYF.

This clone has only one observation. This chain joins TRBV18 and TRBJ2-7; D gene ambiguous. The CDR3 has 13 amino acids. Deletions cut 2 bases from V and 5 bases from J, with 10 bases between. Germline V gene data show CDR1 as KGHSH and CDR2 as LQKENI. The chain's CDR3 is CASSPLKWNEQYF. In nucleotides, the CDR3 is TGTGCCAGCTCACCATTAAAGTGGAACGAGCAGTACTTC.

The chain recombines TRBV3-1 (or the pseudogene TRBV3-2) with TRBJ2-1, with 7 bases aligning to TRBD1. J lost 10 bases, V lost 5 bases, and 2 bases had no gene match. The germline V gene encodes CDR1 LGHDT and CDR2 YNNKEL (reference sequence). CDR3 length equals 11 residues. DNA of the CDR3: TGTGCCAGCAGCGAACAGGGGGAGCAGTTCTTC. It codes for CASSEQGEQFF.

The rearrangement links TRBV11-2 to TRBJ2-7; 7 nucleotides match TRBD2. Trimming took 2 bases from V and 0 from J; bases not matched to a gene: 7. This CDR3 has 16 amino acids. Germline V gene sequence: CDR1 SGHAT, CDR2 FQNNGV. The CDR3 coding sequence is TGTGCCAGCAGCTTATCTGGGACTACAAGCTCCTACGAGCAGTACTTC. Residues: CASSLSGTTSSYEQYF.

V and J are TRBV24-1 and TRBJ2-5; maybe TRBD1 (6 bases). This CDR3 has 13 residues. Germline CDR1 is KGHDR and CDR2 is SFDVKD. V gave up 3 bases and J gave up 5 bases, with 9 bases separating them. CDR3 nucleotide sequence: TGTGCCACCAGTGATCCAGGGGATGAGACCCAGTACTTC. Amino acids: CATSDPGDETQYF.

The CDR3 region has the DNA TGCAGCGTGGTGGACATCACAGATACGCAGTATTTT. It yields the protein CSVVDITDTQYF. The rearrangement links TRBV29-1 to TRBJ2-3, with a weak D call TRBD1 (5 bases). The V end was cut by 6 bases, the J end by 2 bases, with 9 bases between. This CDR3 spans 12 amino acids. Germline V gives CDR1 SQVTM, CDR2 ANQGSEA.

Concerning this clone itself: In the same sample, other DNA sequences code for this CDR3. The genes are TRBV12-3 or TRBV12-4 and TRBJ2-2; D unclear. Trimming stripped 4 bases from V and 5 bases from J, with 5 bases between. The CDR3 consists of 12 residues. CDR3 region: CASSWRTGELFF. The CDR3 region has the DNA TGTGCCAGCAGTTGGAGAACCGGGGAGCTGTTTTTT.

This chain uses TRBV5-1 with TRBJ2-5; D gene uncertain. The CDR3 is 13 residues long. Germline CDR1 SGHRS, CDR2 YFSETQ. Trimming removed 4 bases at V and 5 bases at J, with 12 bases between. CDR3 protein: CASSTSSLETQYF. The DNA of the CDR3 is TGCGCCAGCAGCACGAGCTCTCTGGAGACCCAGTACTTC.

The chain combines TRBV7-9 with TRBJ2-7, with TRBD2 matching 7 bases. This CDR3 is built from 15 residues. Germline CDR1 SEHNR, CDR2 FQNEAQ (reference sequence). The ends lost 0 bases at V and 3 bases at J; junction bases unmatched: 5. The CDR3 here is CASSLAGGGSYEQYF. As DNA, the CDR3 is TGTGCCAGCAGCTTAGCGGGGGGAGGGAGCTACGAGCAGTACTTC.